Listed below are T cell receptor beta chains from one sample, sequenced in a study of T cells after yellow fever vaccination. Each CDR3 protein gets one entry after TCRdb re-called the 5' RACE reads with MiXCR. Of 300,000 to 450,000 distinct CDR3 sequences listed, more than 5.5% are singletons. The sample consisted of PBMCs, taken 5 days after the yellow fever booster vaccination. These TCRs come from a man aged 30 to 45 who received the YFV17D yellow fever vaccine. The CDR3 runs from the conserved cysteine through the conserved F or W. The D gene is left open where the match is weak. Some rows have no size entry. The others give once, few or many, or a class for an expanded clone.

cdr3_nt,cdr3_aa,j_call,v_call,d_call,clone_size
TGTGCCAGCAGTTTAAGAGCGGGAGCTAGAGATACGCAGTATTTT,CASSLRAGARDTQYF,TRBJ2-3,TRBV28,TRBD2,many
TGTGCCAGCAGCGGGAGGGCCACAGATACGCAGTATTTT,CASSGRATDTQYF,TRBJ2-3,TRBV2,TRBD2,many
TGTGCCAGCACTCGGGCTAGCGGAAACACCGGGGAGCTGTTTTTT,CASTRASGNTGELFF,TRBJ2-2,TRBV25-1,TRBD2,few
TGCGCCAGCAGCTCTGGGGACGGGAGCAATCAGCCCCAGCATTTT,CASSSGDGSNQPQHF,TRBJ1-5,TRBV5-1,-,many
TGTGCCAGCAGCTTCGCGGGACTTATAACCTACGAGCAGTACTTC,CASSFAGLITYEQYF,TRBJ2-7,TRBV3-1,-,many
TGTGCCAGCAGCTTAGCGCAGAGAGATGGCTACACCTTC,CASSLAQRDGYTF,TRBJ1-2,TRBV7-6,-,-
TGTGCCAGCAGCTCCACCGGGACGGCGTACCAAGAGACCCAGTACTTC,CASSSTGTAYQETQYF,TRBJ2-5,TRBV7-6,-,few
TGTGCCAGCAGCCGACTGCCGGGACTACAAAAAGGAATAAGCTCCTACAATGAGCAGTTCTTC,CASSRLPGLQKGISSYNEQFF,TRBJ2-1,TRBV14,TRBD2,-
TGTGCCAGCAGGACCCGGGCCACCACCGGGGAGCTGTTTTTT,CASRTRATTGELFF,TRBJ2-2,TRBV6-1,-,many
TGTGCCAGCAGCATCTCGGACAGGTCCTACGAGCAGTACTTC,CASSISDRSYEQYF,TRBJ2-7,TRBV13,TRBD1,few
TGTGCCAGCAGTTTCCGTGGGGCTGAAGCTTTCTTT,CASSFRGAEAFF,TRBJ1-1,TRBV12-3/TRBV12-4,-,many
TGTGCCACCAGTGATTGGACAGGGGGCCAGCCCCAGCATTTT,CATSDWTGGQPQHF,TRBJ1-5,TRBV24-1,TRBD1,few
TGTGCCAGCAGCTCCGCCCGCTCCGGGACAGCGTCCTACGAGCAGTACTTC,CASSSARSGTASYEQYF,TRBJ2-7,TRBV5-5,TRBD1,-
TGTGCCAGCAGCGTAGGACTAGCGGGAGGCCTCAGCTCCTACAATGAGCAGTTCTTC,CASSVGLAGGLSSYNEQFF,TRBJ2-1,TRBV9,TRBD2,many
TGTGCCAGCAGCGCCCCCCCTCAGGGTCTAGCGGGAGGAACCGGGGAGCTGTTTTTT,CASSAPPQGLAGGTGELFF,TRBJ2-2,TRBV9,TRBD2,-
TGCAGCGTTGAGATAGCGGGCACGACGGGCGGCGTGGAGTACTTC,CSVEIAGTTGGVEYF,TRBJ2-7,TRBV29-1,TRBD2,many
TGTGCCAGCAGTTCAACGGTTCAGCCCCAGCATTTT,CASSSTVQPQHF,TRBJ1-5,TRBV6-2/TRBV6-3,-,few
TGTGCCAGCAGCTTAGGTTGGGTGCCTCAAGAGACCCAGTACTTC,CASSLGWVPQETQYF,TRBJ2-5,TRBV7-9,-,few
TGTGCCGTCCGCCGGGACAGGAGCACAGATACGCAGTATTTT,CAVRRDRSTDTQYF,TRBJ2-3,TRBV6-1,TRBD1,-
TGTGCCTGGAGTGTATGGTGGAGAGGGGAGACCCAGTACTTC,CAWSVWWRGETQYF,TRBJ2-5,TRBV30,-,-